This T cell receptor beta chain was sequenced in a study of CD8 T cells in ankylosing spondylitis. Study results and caveats: A TCR beta motif of roughly eight highly homologous variants appeared characteristic of ankylosing spondylitis blood. Reported data indicate significant enrichment of disease-linked clones within matched ankylosing spondylitis synovial fluid.

MiXCR, run by TCRdb on the 5' RACE reads, gives a single entry per CDR3 protein. The sample lists hundreds of thousands of distinct CDR3 sequences; 25% to 30% were seen once. Trimming removed 6 bases from V and 1 base from J, with 12 bases in between. Germline V CDR1 and CDR2: SGHVS, FQNEAQ. This CDR3 region has 14 residues. This clonotype showed up many times. The antigen is not known. The gene calls are TRBV7-8 and TRBJ1-1; D is uncertain. The sample consisted of blood, either unsorted or a sorted T cell fraction (not recorded which). The clonotype originates from a male donor with ankylosing spondylitis. The CDR3 DNA follows: TGTGCCAGCAGAATTAGACCCGGGAACACTGAAGCTTTCTTT. Translated: CASRIRPGNTEAFF.